This TCR beta chain was identified during a study of human T cells and chemical hapten exposure. Study-wide background: Patch tests applied 0.01% DPC to the upper back and were scored after 6 days.

Trimming stripped 5 bases from V and 1 base from J, with 8 bases between. Germline lookup yields CDR1 SEHNR and CDR2 FQNEAQ (reference sequence). The CDR3 spans 14 residues. This clonotype was counted many times. Its antigen is not known. A single record per CDR3 protein comes from TCRdb applying MiXCR to the RACE reads. The table has about 89,000 distinct CDR3 sequences, approximately 11% seen once. Time point described: pre-sensitization, week 0. Treatment reported: therapeutic diphenylcyclopropenone sensitization with weekly scalp DPC. Findings and caveats of the study: Alopecia was present in the donors, so their immune response may differ from healthy people's. The number of TCRs over 1 in 1000 frequency stayed unchanged after DPC.

The rearrangement joins TRBV7-9 to TRBJ2-2, with D hard to call. Sample: whole blood, taken in connection with sensitization to the hapten diphenylcyclopropenone (DPC). This TCR was recovered from a woman aged 60-70 years with alopecia areata. Some clones in this sample may be carry-over from other donors' samples. CDR3 sequence (DNA): TGTGCCAGCAGCCTACGACGGAACACCGGGGAGCTGTTTTTT. It translates to CASSLRRNTGELFF. Full variable domain (missing parts from reference TRBV7-9 and TRBJ2-2): DTGVSQNPRHKITKRGQNVTFRCDPISEHNRLYWYRQTLGQGPEFLTYFQNEAQLEKSRLLSDRFSAERPKGSFSTLEIQRTEQGDSAMYLCASSLRRNTGELFFGEGSRLTVL.